This entry lists 15 T cell receptor beta chains sequenced from one sample in a study of quantifying T cell responses using KT2 cells. About the research overall: TCR alpha and beta constant-region primers primed reverse transcription of RNA.

The cDNA 3' end received a ligated oligonucleotide with a UMI. First-round PCR used three to four cycles and beta primers RC1.1 and RC1.2 covering TRBC1 and TRBC2. Each CDR3 protein is one row after TCRdb ran MiXCR on the UMI-ligation and nested PCR reads. The sample comprises 40,000 to 50,000 distinct CDR3 sequences, about 17% of which are singletons, and 40% to 55% rests with the top ten. The sample comprised PBMCs spiked with cells of the T cell clone KT2. All receptors derive from a human donor.

V is TRBV7-9 and J is TRBJ2-1, with 7 bases identical to TRBD2. CDR1 and CDR2 (germline): SEHNR, FQNEAQ (reference sequence). The J segment lost 10 bases and the V segment lost 7 bases, leaving 13 bases of the junction unmatched. The CDR3 covers 14 residues. This CDR3 reads CASTSGRGGGEQFF. CDR3 bases: TGTGCCAGCACCTCTGGTCGCGGGGGTGGAGAGCAGTTCTTC.

This clonotype was seen a few times. The chain links TRBV6-5 to TRBJ2-1; 11 bases match TRBD2. Looked up from germline, CDR1 is MNHEY and CDR2 is SVGAGI. Unmatched junction bases numbered 11, after V lost 6 bases and J lost 4 bases. The CDR3 length is 17 residues. Here the CDR3 DNA reads TGTGCCAGCAGCATGAGTAGCGGGGGGGCTTTTTACAATGAGCAGTTCTTC. It translates to CASSMSSGGAFYNEQFF.

The chain combines TRBV27 with TRBJ2-3; 12 bases are shared with TRBD2. The CDR3 runs to 16 residues. CDR1 is MNHEY, CDR2 SMNVEV, per germline (reference sequence). V was clipped by 4 bases and J by 7 bases; unmatched bases: 9. The CDR3 DNA is TGTGCCAGCAGTTCTCCCCTAGCGGGGGGGCCTCATACGCAGTATTTT. Protein product: CASSSPLAGGPHTQYF.

This sequence joins TRBV6-2 or TRBV6-3 and TRBJ2-3, with 7 bases fitting TRBD1. This CDR3 is 12 amino acids long. Germline-derived CDR1 and CDR2 are MNHEY and SVGEGT. J was trimmed by 5 bases and V by 7 bases; bases with no gene match: 3. CDR3 DNA sequence: TGTGCCAGCATGAGGGGGCGAGATACGCAGTATTTT. Translation gives CASMRGRDTQYF.

The table lists this clonotype with a few counts. The V call is TRBV10-3, the J call TRBJ2-5; 8 nucleotides align to TRBD1. The junction had 8 bases not matched to a gene; V was cut back by 8 bases and J by 3 bases. The CDR3 is 14 residues long. Looked up from germline, CDR1 is ENHRY and CDR2 is SYGVKD. The CDR3 DNA reads as TGTGCCATCGGAAGACAGGGGAACGAAGAGACCCAGTACTTC. Its protein product is CAIGRQGNEETQYF.

The rearrangement joins TRBV6-1 to TRBJ2-7, with unresolved D. The V gene's germline CDR1 is MNHNS and CDR2 SASEGT. Trimming pared 0 bases from V and 7 bases from J, leaving 13 bases between. This CDR3 region has 14 residues. The CDR3 is CASSEAGTPVEQYF. The CDR3 DNA sequence: TGTGCCAGCAGTGAAGCAGGAACACCCGTGGAGCAGTACTTC.

This clonotype showed up just a few times. This chain links TRBV20-1 with TRBJ2-7; D ambiguous. The ends were cut back, 3 bases at V and 0 bases at J, with 9 bases in the middle. The CDR3 is 13 amino acids. Germline CDR1 reads DFQATT; CDR2 reads SNEGSKA (reference sequence). CDR3 protein: CSASRPSSYEQYF. CDR3 DNA: TGCAGTGCTAGCCGCCCTAGCTCCTACGAGCAGTACTTC.

This clonotype was observed many times. This chain joins TRBV29-1 and TRBJ1-5; 7 nucleotides agree with TRBD1. The V segment lost 7 bases and the J segment 4 bases; nucleotides outside the gene matches: 10. This CDR3 has 14 amino acids. Germline lookup yields CDR1 SQVTM and CDR2 ANQGSEA. The CDR3 protein is CSAKTGRGNQPQHF. The CDR3 DNA sequence: TGCAGCGCCAAGACAGGGCGGGGGAATCAGCCCCAGCATTTT.

This clonotype was counted at least ten times. This chain links TRBV3-1 with TRBJ2-6; possibly TRBD1 for D (5 bases). V lost 1 base and J 2 bases, leaving 6 bases between the germline ends. Germline values: CDR1 LGHDT, CDR2 YNNKEL (reference sequence). This CDR3 has 15 amino acids. The CDR3 DNA follows: TGTGCCAGCAGCCAAGGGGGCGCTGGGGCCAACGTCCTGACTTTC. Its translation is CASSQGGAGANVLTF.

The chain recombines TRBV20-1 with TRBJ2-3; 8 nucleotides agree with TRBD2. V trimming: 5 bases; J trimming: 2 bases; junction bases outside the gene matches: 6. This CDR3 spans 14 amino acids. The germline CDR1 and CDR2 sequences are DFQATT and SNEGSKA (reference sequence). The CDR3 DNA follows: TGCAGTGCTGGACGGGGGGGAGACACAGATACGCAGTATTTT. This sequence encodes CSAGRGGDTDTQYF.

This clonotype was recorded at least ten times. The chain joins TRBV6-6 to TRBJ2-7; D perhaps matches TRBD2 (6 bases). Germline assignment: CDR1 MNHNY and CDR2 SVGAGI (reference sequence). CDR3 length equals 16 residues. Trimming took off 6 bases at V and 1 base at J, with 19 bases between the two ends. CDR3 residues: CASSYLPGGHSYEQYF. DNA of the CDR3: TGTGCCAGCAGCTACCTACCCGGGGGTCATTCCTACGAGCAGTACTTC.

This clonotype was counted between two and nine times. The rearrangement joins TRBV7-8 to TRBJ1-3; TRBD1 might be the D (6 bases). V was pared by 1 base and J by 0 bases, with 7 bases between. Per germline, CDR1 SGHVS and CDR2 FQNEAQ. The CDR3 is made up of 15 amino acids. In nucleotides, the CDR3 is TGTGCCAGCAGCTTAGGGGGGGCCTCTGGAAACACCATATATTTT. It encodes CASSLGGASGNTIYF.

This clonotype was seen at least ten times. The V and J genes are TRBV11-3 and TRBJ2-7; the D is unclear. Per the germline V gene, CDR1 is SGHNT and CDR2 is YENEEA. Trimming left V 1 base short and J 4 bases short, with 11 bases between. This CDR3 is 14 amino acids long. CDR3 residues: CASSLAVNGYEQYF. The CDR3, as DNA: TGTGCCAGCAGCTTAGCCGTCAACGGGTACGAGCAGTACTTC.

V usage is TRBV21-1 and J usage is TRBJ2-1; TRBD2 reflects the table's D call only, with no check against the DNA. TRBV21-1 is listed as a pseudogene. This CDR3 spans 19 amino acids. The DNA of the CDR3 is TGTGCCAGCAGCCGCCAGTCGGGGTATCGGGGGAGCTCCTACAATGAGCAGTTCTTC. As protein: CASSRQSGYRGSSYNEQFF.

This chain connects TRBV5-4 to TRBJ1-2, with a tentative D call TRBD1 (5 bases). The CDR3 totals 16 residues. Per the germline V gene, CDR1 is SGHNT and CDR2 is YYREEE (reference sequence). V dropped 0 bases and J dropped 8 bases, with 20 bases sitting between them. CDR3 in DNA: TGTGCCAGCAGCTTGGCGGAGGCAGGGCCCTCTTGGGGCTACACCTTC. Translated, it gives CASSLAEAGPSWGYTF.